One sample yielded the 2 T cell receptor beta chains listed below, sequenced in a study of blood T cell repertoires in COVID-19. Clones were sequenced by immunoSEQ multiplex PCR, and TCRdb holds only the in-frame ones, with some missing. The repertoire has about 120,000 clones, 85% of them found once; the top ten carry more than 10%. The sequenced material came from peripheral blood. The source of these receptors is a human donor in a cohort sampled during active COVID-19.

In this sample, this clone turned up once. The chain employs TRBV30 and TRBJ1-4; 8 bases match TRBD1. Germline CDR1 GTSNPN, CDR2 SVGIG (reference sequence). The V and J ends lost 4 bases and 3 bases, in that order; junction bases with no gene match: 4. There are 14 residues in the CDR3. The CDR3, as DNA: TGTGCCTGGACAGGGGGCGCGGCTAATGAAAAACTGTTTTTT. Translation: CAWTGGAANEKLFF.

The chain is built from TRBV6-5 and TRBJ1-6, with 7 bases identical to TRBD1. The trim removed 6 bases at V and 6 bases at J, leaving 8 bases unmatched. This CDR3 is 15 amino acids long. The germline V gene encodes CDR1 MNHEY and CDR2 SVGAGI. For the CDR3, the DNA is TGTGCCAGCAGCGTTGACAGGGCTTCTAATTCACCCCTCCACTTT. This translates into CASSVDRASNSPLHF.